Listed below are T cell receptor beta chains from one sample, sequenced in a study of T cells in Graves' hyperthyroidism and ophthalmopathy. TCRdb re-analysed the multiplex PCR reads in MiXCR, keeping a single row per CDR3 protein. The profile covers approximately 490,000 distinct CDR3 sequences, with 20% to 25% appearing a single time and 45% to 50% taken by the ten largest. What was sequenced was blood. The receptor set was obtained from a woman in her 70s with Graves' ophthalmopathy. Each CDR3 is given with its conserved first and last residue. Each record gives: V gene, D gene, J gene, clone size, CDR3 DNA, CDR3 protein. A D gene is named only where the DNA matches it firmly. The size field is filled for only some rows; it gives once, few, many or a size class.

TRBV6-2/TRBV6-3,.,TRBJ2-7,.,TGTGCCAGCAGTTACTCGACACCTTACGAGCAGTACTTC,CASSYSTPYEQYF
TRBV5-1,TRBD1,TRBJ2-7,.,TGCGCCAGCAGCTCGGCGGGACAGGGCGAATACGAGCAGTACTTC,CASSSAGQGEYEQYF
TRBV28,TRBD1,TRBJ1-1,many,TGTGCCAGCAGTTGGGACAGGGGAGCTGAAGCTTTCTTT,CASSWDRGAEAFF
TRBV7-9,.,TRBJ2-7,few,TGTGCCAGCAGCTTGGGACCCTGGATCTACGAGCAGTACTTC,CASSLGPWIYEQYF
TRBV28,TRBD1,TRBJ2-3,many,TGTGCCAGCAGTGCAAGGACAGGTAGCACAGATACGCAGTATTTT,CASSARTGSTDTQYF
TRBV2,TRBD2,TRBJ2-5,many,TGTGCCAGCAGTGAAGGGCCTAGCGGGAGGGCCTTAGAGACCCAGTACTTC,CASSEGPSGRALETQYF
TRBV7-2,.,TRBJ1-2,.,TGTGCCAGCAGCTTGGTGAGGGGTTCGGTAGGCTACACCTTC,CASSLVRGSVGYTF
TRBV28,.,TRBJ2-1,.,TGTGCCAGCAGTTTATTGGTCTCGAACAATGAGCAGTTCTTC,CASSLLVSNNEQFF
TRBV7-2,.,TRBJ2-1,.,TGTGCCAGCAGCTTAACCGTTAATTCCTACAATGAGCAGTTCTTC,CASSLTVNSYNEQFF
TRBV20-1,.,TRBJ2-3,.,TGCAGTGCTAGAGATCCCTGGGCAGATAGCACAGATACGCAGTATTTT,CSARDPWADSTDTQYF
TRBV5-4,.,TRBJ2-3,few,TGTGCCAGCAGCTTGGAGGCAGTTAGCACAGATACGCAGTATTTT,CASSLEAVSTDTQYF
TRBV3-1,.,TRBJ1-1,.,TGTGCCAGCAGCCAAGATCCGTTGAGCTCTGAAGCTTTCTTT,CASSQDPLSSEAFF
TRBV6-5,.,TRBJ2-2,many,TGTGCCAGCAGTTACTCGAGGATACGGAGGAACACCGGGGAGCTGTTTTTT,CASSYSRIRRNTGELFF
TRBV6-5,.,TRBJ1-5,.,TGTGCCAGCAGTTACGGGTTAGACGGCAATCAGCCCCAGCATTTT,CASSYGLDGNQPQHF
TRBV6-2/TRBV6-3,.,TRBJ1-1,many,TGTGCCAGCAGGCCCGCTGGGTGGAACACTGAAGCTTTCTTT,CASRPAGWNTEAFF
TRBV12-3/TRBV12-4,TRBD2,TRBJ2-3,many,TGTGCCAGCAGTGCAACTAGCGGAGGAGGCACAGATACGCAGTATTTT,CASSATSGGGTDTQYF
TRBV11-2,TRBD1,TRBJ1-1,many,TGTGCCAGCAGCCAAGGGACAGGGAGGACTGAAGCTTTCTTT,CASSQGTGRTEAFF
TRBV12-5,.,TRBJ2-1,.,TGTGCTAGTGGTTTGGTCGGGACTCTTTACAATGAGCAGTTCTTC,CASGLVGTLYNEQFF
TRBV19,TRBD1,TRBJ1-5,few,TGTGCCAGTAGTGACCCCGGGACAGATGTCGGGGCGCCCCAGCATTTT,CASSDPGTDVGAPQHF
TRBV15,.,TRBJ1-5,few,TGTGCCACCAGCAGAGACCGGGACAAGAGTTCTCAGCCCCAGCATTTT,CATSRDRDKSSQPQHF
TRBV20-1,.,TRBJ1-2,few,TGCAGTGTTAGGACCGCCGACTATGGCTACACCTTC,CSVRTADYGYTF
TRBV20-1,TRBD1,TRBJ1-1,many,TGCAGTGCTAGAGCCCTGGGACAGAAGAACACTGAAGCTTTCTTT,CSARALGQKNTEAFF
TRBV27,TRBD2,TRBJ2-2,many,TGTGCCAGCAGTCAACTTAGCGGGAGTAGCACCGGGGAGCTGTTTTTT,CASSQLSGSSTGELFF
TRBV6-1,.,TRBJ1-4,few,TGTGCCATCCAAAGGGTAACTAATGAAAAACTGTTTTTT,CAIQRVTNEKLFF
TRBV9,.,TRBJ2-5,few,TGTGCCAGCAACGTAGAGCCGGATAGGGCCCAGTACTTC,CASNVEPDRAQYF
TRBV9,TRBD1,TRBJ1-4,.,TGTGCCAGCAGCGCTGGGACAGGGGGCGGTACTAATGAAAAACTGTTTTTT,CASSAGTGGGTNEKLFF
TRBV5-8,.,TRBJ2-3,many,TGTGCCAGCAGCCGGAGGCTTGTTGTCCCAGATACGCAGTATTTT,CASSRRLVVPDTQYF
TRBV7-3,TRBD2,TRBJ2-3,many,TGTGCCAGCAGCCAGACTAGCGGGAGATCGGATACGCAGTATTTT,CASSQTSGRSDTQYF
TRBV9,TRBD2,TRBJ2-3,many,TGTGCCAGCAGCGTAGGACTAGCGGGAATTGATACGCAGTATTTT,CASSVGLAGIDTQYF
TRBV2,.,TRBJ1-5,few,TGTGCCAGCAGTGTGGTGGGCAATCAGCCCCAGCATTTT,CASSVVGNQPQHF
TRBV2,.,TRBJ1-1,many,TGTGCCAGCAGTTTCCAAGGCCGGGGGGCTTTCTTT,CASSFQGRGAFF
TRBV20-1,.,TRBJ2-5,.,TGCAGTGCTAGCGGACTCCCGAGGGGAGAGACCCAGTACTTC,CSASGLPRGETQYF
TRBV3-1,.,TRBJ1-4,few,TGTGCCAGCAGCCAAGGTGGAGCTGGTAATGAAAAACTGTTTTTT,CASSQGGAGNEKLFF